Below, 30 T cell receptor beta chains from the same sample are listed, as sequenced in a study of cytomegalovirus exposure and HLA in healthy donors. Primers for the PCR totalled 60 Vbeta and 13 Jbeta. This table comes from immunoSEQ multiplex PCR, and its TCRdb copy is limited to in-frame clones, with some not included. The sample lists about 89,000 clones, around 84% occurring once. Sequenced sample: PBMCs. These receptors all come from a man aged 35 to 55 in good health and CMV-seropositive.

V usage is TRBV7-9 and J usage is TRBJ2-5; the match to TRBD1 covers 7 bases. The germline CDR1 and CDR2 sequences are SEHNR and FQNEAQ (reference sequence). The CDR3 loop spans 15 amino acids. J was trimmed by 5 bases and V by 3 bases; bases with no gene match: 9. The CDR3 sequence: CASSFRQGRTETQYF. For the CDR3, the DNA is TGTGCCAGCAGCTTTAGACAGGGCCGGACGGAGACCCAGTACTTC.

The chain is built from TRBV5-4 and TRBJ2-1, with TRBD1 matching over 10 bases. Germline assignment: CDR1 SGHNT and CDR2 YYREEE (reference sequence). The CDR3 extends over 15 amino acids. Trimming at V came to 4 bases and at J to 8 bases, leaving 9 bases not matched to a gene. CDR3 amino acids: CASSTGTGEVDEQFF. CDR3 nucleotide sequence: TGTGCCAGCAGCACCGGGACAGGGGAAGTGGATGAGCAGTTCTTC.

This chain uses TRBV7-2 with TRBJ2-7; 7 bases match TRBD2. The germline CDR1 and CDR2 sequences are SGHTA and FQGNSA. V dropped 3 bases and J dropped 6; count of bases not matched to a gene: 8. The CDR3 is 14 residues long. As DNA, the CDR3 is TGTGCCAGCAGCTTGGGGGGGTCGAGTCTCGAGCAGTACTTC. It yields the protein CASSLGGSSLEQYF. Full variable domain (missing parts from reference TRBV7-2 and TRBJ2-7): GAGVSQSPSNKVTEKGKDVELRCDPISGHTALYWYRQSLGQGLEFLIYFQGNSAPDKSGLPSDRFSAERTGGSVSTLTIQRTQQEDSAVYLCASSLGGSSLEQYFGPGTRLTVT.

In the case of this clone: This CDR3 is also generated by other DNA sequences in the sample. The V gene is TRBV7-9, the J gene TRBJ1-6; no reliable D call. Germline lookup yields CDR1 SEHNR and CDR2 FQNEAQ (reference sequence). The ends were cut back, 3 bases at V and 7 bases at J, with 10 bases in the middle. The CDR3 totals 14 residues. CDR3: CASSFLGPNSPLHF. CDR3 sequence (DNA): TGTGCCAGCAGCTTTCTTGGGCCAAATTCACCCCTCCACTTT.

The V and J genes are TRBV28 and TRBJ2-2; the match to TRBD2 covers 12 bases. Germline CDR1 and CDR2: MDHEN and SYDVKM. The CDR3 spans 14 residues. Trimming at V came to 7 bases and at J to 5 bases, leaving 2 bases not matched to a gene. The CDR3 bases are TGTGCCAGCACCGGACTAGCGGGAACCGGGGAGCTGTTTTTT. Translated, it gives CASTGLAGTGELFF.

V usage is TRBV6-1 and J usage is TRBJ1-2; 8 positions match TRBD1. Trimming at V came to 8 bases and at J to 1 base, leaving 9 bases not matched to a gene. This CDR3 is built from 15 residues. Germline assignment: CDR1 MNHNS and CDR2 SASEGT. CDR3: CASRPGGVGNYGYTF. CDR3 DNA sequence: TGTGCCAGCCGTCCAGGGGGCGTGGGTAACTATGGCTACACCTTC.

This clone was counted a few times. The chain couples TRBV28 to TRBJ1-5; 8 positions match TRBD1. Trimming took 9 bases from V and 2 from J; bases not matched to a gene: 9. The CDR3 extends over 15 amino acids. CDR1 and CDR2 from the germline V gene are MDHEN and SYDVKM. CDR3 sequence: CASYTGGWGNQPQHF. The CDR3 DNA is TGTGCCAGTTATACAGGGGGATGGGGCAATCAGCCCCAGCATTTT.

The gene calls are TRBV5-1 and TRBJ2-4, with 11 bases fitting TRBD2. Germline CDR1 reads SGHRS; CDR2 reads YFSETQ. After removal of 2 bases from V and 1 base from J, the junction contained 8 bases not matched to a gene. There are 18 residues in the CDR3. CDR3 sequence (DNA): TGCGCCAGCAGCTTCGGGCTAGCGGGGGGTATGGCCAAAAACATTCAGTACTTC. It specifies CASSFGLAGGMAKNIQYF.

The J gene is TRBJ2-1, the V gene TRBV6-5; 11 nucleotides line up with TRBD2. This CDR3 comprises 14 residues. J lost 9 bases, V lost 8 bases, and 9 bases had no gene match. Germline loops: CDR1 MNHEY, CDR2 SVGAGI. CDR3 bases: TGTGCCAGCGGTAGCGGGGGGGCCCGGGGTGAGCAGTTCTTC. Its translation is CASGSGGARGEQFF.

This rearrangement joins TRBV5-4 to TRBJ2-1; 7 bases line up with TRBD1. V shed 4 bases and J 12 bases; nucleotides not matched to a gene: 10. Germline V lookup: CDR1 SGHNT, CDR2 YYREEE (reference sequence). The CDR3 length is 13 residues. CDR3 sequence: CASSPDRVQAQFF. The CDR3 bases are TGTGCCAGCAGCCCTGACAGGGTTCAGGCGCAGTTCTTC.

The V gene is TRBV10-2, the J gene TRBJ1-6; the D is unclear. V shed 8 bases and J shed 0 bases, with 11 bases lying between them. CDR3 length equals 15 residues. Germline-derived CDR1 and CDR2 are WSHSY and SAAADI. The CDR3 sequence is CASHGGSSYNSPLHF. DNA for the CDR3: TGCGCCAGCCACGGCGGGAGCTCCTATAATTCACCCCTCCACTTT.

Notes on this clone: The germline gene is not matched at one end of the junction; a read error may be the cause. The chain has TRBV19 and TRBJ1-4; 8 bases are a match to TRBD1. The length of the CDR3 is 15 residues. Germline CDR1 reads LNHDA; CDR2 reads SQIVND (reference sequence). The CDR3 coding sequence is TGTGCCAGTAGTCGACCCGGGACAGGAAATGAAGAACTGTTTTTT. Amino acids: CASSRPGTGNEELFF.

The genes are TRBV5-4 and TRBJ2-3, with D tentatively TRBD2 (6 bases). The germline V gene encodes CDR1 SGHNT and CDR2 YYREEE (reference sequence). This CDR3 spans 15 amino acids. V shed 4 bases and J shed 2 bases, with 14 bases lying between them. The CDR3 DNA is TGTGCCAGCAGCCGTTTAACTAGCATCACAGATACGCAGTATTTT. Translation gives CASSRLTSITDTQYF.

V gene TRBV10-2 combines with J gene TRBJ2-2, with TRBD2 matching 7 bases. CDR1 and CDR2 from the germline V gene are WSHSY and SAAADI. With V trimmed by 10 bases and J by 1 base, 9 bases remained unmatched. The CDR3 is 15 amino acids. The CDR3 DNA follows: TGCGCCACCGAAAGAGAGCGGGAGAACACCGGGGAGCTGTTTTTT. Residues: CATERERENTGELFF.

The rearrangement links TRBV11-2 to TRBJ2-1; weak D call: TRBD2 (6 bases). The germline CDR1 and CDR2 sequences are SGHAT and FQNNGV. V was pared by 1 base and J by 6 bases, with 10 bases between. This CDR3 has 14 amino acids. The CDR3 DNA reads TGTGCCAGCAGCTTAGCGGGAGATATCAATGAGCAGTTCTTC. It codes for CASSLAGDINEQFF. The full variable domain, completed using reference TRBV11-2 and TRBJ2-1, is EAGVAQSPRYKIIEKRQSVAFWCNPISGHATLYWYQQILGQGPKLLIQFQNNGVVDDSQLPKDRFSAERLKGVDSTLKIQPAKLEDSAVYLCASSLAGDINEQFFGPGTRLTVL.

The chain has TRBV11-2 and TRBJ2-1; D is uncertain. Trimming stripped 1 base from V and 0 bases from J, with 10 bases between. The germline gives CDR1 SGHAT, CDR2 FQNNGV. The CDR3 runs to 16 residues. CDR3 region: CASSLVVASSYNEQFF. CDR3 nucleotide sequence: TGTGCCAGCAGCTTAGTGGTTGCCAGCTCCTACAATGAGCAGTTCTTC.

The CDR3, as DNA: TGTGCCAGCAGCCCGGACAGAAGTGGTCAGCCCCAGCATTTT. Encoded protein: CASSPDRSGQPQHF. This chain joins TRBV6-6 and TRBJ1-5; the D gene is possibly TRBD1 (6 bases). The CDR3 extends over 14 amino acids. Trimming pared 6 bases from V and 6 bases from J, leaving 15 bases between. Germline-derived CDR1 and CDR2 are MNHNY and SVGAGI (reference sequence).

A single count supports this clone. CDR3 protein: CASSQHKDNSPLHF. DNA of the CDR3: TGTGCCAGCAGTCAACACAAAGATAATTCACCCCTCCACTTT. The V gene is TRBV16, the J gene TRBJ1-6; D remains unclear. V lost 6 bases, J lost 5 bases, and 11 bases lay in between. Germline CDR1 KGHSY, CDR2 FQNENV. This CDR3 contains 14 residues.

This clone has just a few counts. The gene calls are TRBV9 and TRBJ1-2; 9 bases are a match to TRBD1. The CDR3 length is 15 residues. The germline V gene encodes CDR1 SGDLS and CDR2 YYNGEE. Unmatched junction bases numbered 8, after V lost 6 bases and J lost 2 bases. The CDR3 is CASMEETGGNYGYTF. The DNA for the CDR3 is TGTGCCAGCATGGAGGAGACAGGGGGGAACTATGGCTACACCTTC.

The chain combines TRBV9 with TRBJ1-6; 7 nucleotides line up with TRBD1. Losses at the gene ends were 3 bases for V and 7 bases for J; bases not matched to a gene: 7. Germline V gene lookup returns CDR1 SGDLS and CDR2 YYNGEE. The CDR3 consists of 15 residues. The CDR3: CASSATQGTNSPLHF. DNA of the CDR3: TGTGCCAGCAGCGCCACACAGGGGACGAATTCACCCCTCCACTTT. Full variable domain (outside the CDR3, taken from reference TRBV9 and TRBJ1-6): DSGVTQTPKHLITATGQRVTLRCSPRSGDLSVYWYQQSLDQGLQFLIQYYNGEERAKGNILERFSAQQFPDLHSELNLSSLELGDSALYFCASSATQGTNSPLHFGNGTRLTVT.

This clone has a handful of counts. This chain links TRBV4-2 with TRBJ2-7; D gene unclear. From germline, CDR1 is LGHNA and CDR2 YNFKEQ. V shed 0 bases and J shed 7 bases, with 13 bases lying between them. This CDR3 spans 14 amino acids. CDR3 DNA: TGTGCCAGCAGCCAAGAAGTCCGGGTTGGTGAGCAGTACTTC. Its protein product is CASSQEVRVGEQYF.

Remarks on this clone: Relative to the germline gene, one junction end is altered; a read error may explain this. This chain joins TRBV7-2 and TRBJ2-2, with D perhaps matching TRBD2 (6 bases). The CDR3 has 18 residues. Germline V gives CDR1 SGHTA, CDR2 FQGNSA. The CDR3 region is CASRKSLSGGVNSGELFF. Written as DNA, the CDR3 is TGTGCCAGCAGGAAGTCACTTAGCGGCGGGGTGAACTCCGGGGAGCTGTTTTTT. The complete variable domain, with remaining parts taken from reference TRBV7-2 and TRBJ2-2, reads GAGVSQSPSNKVTEKGKDVELRCDPISGHTALYWYRQSLGQGLEFLIYFQGNSAPDKSGLPSDRFSAERTGGSVSTLTIQRTQQEDSAVYLCASRKSLSGGVNSGELFFGEGSRLTVL.

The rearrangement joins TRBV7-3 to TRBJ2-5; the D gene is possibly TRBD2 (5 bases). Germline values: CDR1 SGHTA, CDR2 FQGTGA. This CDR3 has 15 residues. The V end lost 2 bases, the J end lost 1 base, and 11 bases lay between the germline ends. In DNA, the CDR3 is TGTGCCAGCAGCTTAGTGGGAGTACCCCAAGAGACCCAGTACTTC. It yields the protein CASSLVGVPQETQYF.

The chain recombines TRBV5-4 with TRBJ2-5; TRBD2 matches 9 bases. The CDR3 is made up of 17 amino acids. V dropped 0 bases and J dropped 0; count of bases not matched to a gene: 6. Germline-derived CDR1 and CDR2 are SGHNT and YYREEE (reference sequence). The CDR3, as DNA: TGTGCCAGCAGCTTGGCCGGTCTAGCGGGGTACCAAGAGACCCAGTACTTC. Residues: CASSLAGLAGYQETQYF.

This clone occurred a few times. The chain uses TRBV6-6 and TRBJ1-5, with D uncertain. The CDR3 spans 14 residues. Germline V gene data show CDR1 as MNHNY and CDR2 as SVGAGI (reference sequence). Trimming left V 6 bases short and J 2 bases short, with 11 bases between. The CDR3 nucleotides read TGTGCCAGCAGAAAGGAGACCGGCAATCAGCCCCAGCATTTT. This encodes CASRKETGNQPQHF.

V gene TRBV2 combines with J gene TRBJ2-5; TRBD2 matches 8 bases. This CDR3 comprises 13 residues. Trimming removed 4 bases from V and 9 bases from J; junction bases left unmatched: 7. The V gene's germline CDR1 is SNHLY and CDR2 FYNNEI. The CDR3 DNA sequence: TGTGCCAGCAGTGGGACTAGCCAAGGGGCCCAGTACTTC. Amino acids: CASSGTSQGAQYF.

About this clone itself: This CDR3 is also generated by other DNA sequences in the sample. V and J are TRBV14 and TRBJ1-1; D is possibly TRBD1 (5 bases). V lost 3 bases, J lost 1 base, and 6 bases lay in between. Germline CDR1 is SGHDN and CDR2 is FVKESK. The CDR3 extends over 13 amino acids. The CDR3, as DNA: TGTGCCAGCAGCCAGGGGGGGAACACTGAAGCTTTCTTT. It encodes CASSQGGNTEAFF. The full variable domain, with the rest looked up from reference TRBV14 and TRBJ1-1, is EAGVTQFPSHSVIEKGQTVTLRCDPISGHDNLYWYRRVMGKEIKFLLHFVKESKQDESGMPNNRFLAERTGGTYSTLKVQPAELEDSGVYFCASSQGGNTEAFFGQGTRLTVV.

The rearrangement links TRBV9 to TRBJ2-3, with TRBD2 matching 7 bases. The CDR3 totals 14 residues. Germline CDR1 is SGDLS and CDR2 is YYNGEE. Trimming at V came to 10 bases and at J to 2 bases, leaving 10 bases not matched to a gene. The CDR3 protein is CAGSREANTDTQYF. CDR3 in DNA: TGTGCCGGAAGCCGGGAGGCAAACACAGATACGCAGTATTTT.

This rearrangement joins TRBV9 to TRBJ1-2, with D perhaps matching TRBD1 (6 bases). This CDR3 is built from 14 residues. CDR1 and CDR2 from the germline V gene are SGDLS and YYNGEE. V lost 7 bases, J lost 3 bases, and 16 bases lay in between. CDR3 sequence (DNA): TGTGCCAGCGGCTTGGGGGGGCGAGACTATGGCTACACCTTC. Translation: CASGLGGRDYGYTF.

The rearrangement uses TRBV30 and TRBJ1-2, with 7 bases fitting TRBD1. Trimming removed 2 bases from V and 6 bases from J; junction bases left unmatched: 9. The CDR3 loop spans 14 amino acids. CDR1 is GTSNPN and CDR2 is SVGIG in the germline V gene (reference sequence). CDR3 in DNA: TGTGCCTGGAGTATTAATACCGGGACAGATGGCTACACCTTC. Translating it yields CAWSINTGTDGYTF.